This T cell receptor beta chain was sequenced in a study of CD8+ T cells in alopecia areata. Study-wide results and limits: TCR sharing was clearer in mice than between patients, perhaps partly owing to patient HLA diversity.

PBMCs served as the source from which CD4+ and CD8+ T cells were sorted. cDNA serving as the sequencing template came from extracted, reverse transcribed RNA. Method: immunoSEQ multiplex PCR; TCRdb's copy keeps in-frame clones and lacks some. The sample has some 150,000 clones, less than 75% seen once. As regards this clone: Its antigen is currently unknown.

V was trimmed by 4 bases and J by 0 bases, leaving 31 bases between them. Germline loops: CDR1 SQVTM, CDR2 ANQGSEA. The CDR3 runs 21 residues. Sequencing was performed on CD8+ T cells sorted from blood, taken at week 0. J is TRBJ1-5 and V is TRBV29-1, with D possibly TRBD1 on 5 matching bases. This clonotype was obtained from a human donor with alopecia areata. The CDR3 loop reads CSVVLPWETADYGYSNQPQHF. CDR3 nucleotide sequence: TGCAGCGTTGTCCTGCCGTGGGAGACAGCCGACTATGGATATAGCAATCAGCCCCAGCATTTT.